A few counts support the clone carrying this T cell receptor (beta chain). Its antigen is not known. The sample belongs to a study of breast tumors, draining lymph nodes, adjacent tissues. Samples came from axillary lymph nodes draining the breast cancer. General observations from the study: Most tumor T cells seemingly derive from lymph node, then expand in tumor.

TCRdb analysed the multiplex PCR reads with MiXCR anew, one entry per CDR3 protein. Among roughly 120,000 distinct CDR3 sequences, 15% to 20% were seen once, and the ten largest hold roughly 3.6%. The sequence was obtained from a female donor with breast cancer. Some clones in this sample may be carry-over from other donors' samples. Sequencing was done on a sample of axillary lymph node tissue.

CDR3 DNA sequence: TGTGCCTGGAGTGTGGGTACCGGGGGGGCCAACGTCCTGACTTTC. This sequence encodes CAWSVGTGGANVLTF. The chain joins TRBV30 to TRBJ2-6, with no clear D. Germline V CDR1 and CDR2: GTSNPN, SVGIG (reference sequence). The CDR3 runs 15 residues. V was shortened by 0 bases and J by 4 bases, with 10 bases between the two germline ends.